This TCR beta chain was found in a study of blood T cells in healthy people across ages (dated by TCRdb to the mid-2010s). General notes on the study: In model experiments, template switching captured roughly one uniquely barcoded TCR beta cDNA molecule for every two T cells. Age-related changes in TCR beta repertoire diversity were measured in the study by deep sequencing normalized with unique cDNA molecular identifiers. Donors were grouped into four age groups: young (average 16 years), middle-aged (39), aged (about 60) and long-lived (just over 80). To avoid experimental bias, donors of different ages were spread randomly across the sequencing lanes. Two additional independent replicas of 1 million unique cDNA reads from the same blood draw were analyzed for two donors (one aged 18 to 30 and one aged 80 or older).

Donors were 35 to 40 systemically healthy Caucasian individuals from Russia aged roughly 6 to 100 years. About 10 milliliters of peripheral blood were collected from each donor into EDTA-treated Vacutainer tubes. Ficoll-Paque density-gradient centrifugation was used to isolate PBMCs, with at least 6.5 million per sample. Trizol reagent was used to extract total RNA from the PBMCs, yielding at least 6 micrograms per sample. Naive CD45RAhigh/CD27high T cell percentages were measured by flow cytometry on a PBMC aliquot from every donor. Taken from the germline V gene (reference sequence), the CDR1 and CDR2 loops are DFQATT and SNEGSKA. The V end gives up 0 bases and the J end 0 bases, leaving 3 bases in the junction not matched to a gene. The CDR3, from cysteine to phenylalanine, totals 15 residues. CDR3 DNA is the only sequence kept; it has 45 bases, read in frame from the first base. This clonotype was recorded a few times. Its antigen specificity is not known. No quality values exist for individual bases; no much larger clone is one base distant.

The paper's findings and limits, for the study overall: As age increased, observed TCR beta diversity per million T cells dropped in a roughly linear way, and a significant reduction was already evident by age 40. The long-lived group showed more naive CD4+ T cells, fewer expanded clones and increased TCR diversity than the aged group, suggesting age selection. Estimates of total diversity from one million sequenced T cells were regarded as lower bounds and underestimates. Conclusive comparison of naive and antigen-experienced compartments was prevented by the profiling of bulk unsorted PBMCs. Because donor CMV infection status was unknown, age-related changes in expanded clonotypes were potentially confounded. A strong correlation was found between observed TCR beta diversity and the percentage of naive T cells measured by flow cytometry.

Library preparation was by 5' RACE. Sequencing took place on an Illumina HiSeq 2500. A second PCR of 7 to 11 cycles was performed with a sample-barcoded 5' primer and a J-beta primer mix. Each TCR beta cDNA molecule received a unique molecular identifier from a template-switch 5' adaptor carrying 12 random nucleotides. Each sample yielded at least 2.5 million CDR3-containing paired-end reads. First-strand cDNA synthesis was performed from all RNA using the Mint cDNA synthesis kit, with priming by a TRBC-specific oligonucleotide. After uracil-DNA glycosylase treatment, a first 18-cycle PCR used universal primers M1SS and BC2_uni_R on all cDNA. Under the source paper's analysis protocol: For normalization, 1 million high-quality reads, each with a distinct molecular identifier, were randomly selected from each sample. Instead of being binned into consensus sequences, reads that shared molecular identifiers were thrown out. CDR3 identification, clonotype clustering and error correction used MiTCR with a Q25 quality threshold and the strictest error-elimination algorithm. Lower-bound total TCR beta diversity was estimated with a nonparametric unseen species model using Euler transformation. TCRdb reran the public reads through fastp at Q25 and MiXCR, keeping productive beta chains. Under each unique CDR3 protein, matching rows form one entry showing the most common genes and DNA. These V and J calls originate from TCRdb's pipeline instead of the authors' own analysis. The sample table shows 1.4 million to 1.5 million distinct CDR3 sequences, and around 42% are seen once. Clones ranked in the top ten supply 7% to 9% of the sample.

Sequenced material: blood. The receptor was isolated from a woman between 18 and 30 years old in good health. The chain is encoded by TRBV20-1 joined to TRBJ2-5; 8 bases in the junction line up with TRBD2. CDR3 region: CSARDLTSDQETQYF. The DNA is TGCAGTGCTAGAGATCTGACTAGCGACCAAGAGACCCAGTACTTC.